Below, 19 T cell receptor beta chains from the same sample are listed, as sequenced in a study of long-term antiretroviral therapy in people with HIV. immunoSEQ v3.0 was run at survey level. Using immunoSEQ multiplex PCR, the repertoire was profiled, and TCRdb retains in-frame clones only, with some absent. The sample comprises around 30,000 clones, 90% to 95% of which are singletons, and 2.7% rests with the top ten. This sample comprised unsorted PBMCs, obtained more than 7.3 years after starting antiretroviral therapy. The source of these receptors is a man between 50 and 59 years old with HIV.

This chain links TRBV5-6 with TRBJ2-3; 9 nucleotides align to TRBD2. V was clipped by 7 bases and J by 2 bases; unmatched bases: 17. The CDR3 has 18 amino acids. Germline V gives CDR1 SGHDT, CDR2 YYEEEE. CDR3 in DNA: TGTGCCAGCTACGACTACGCGGGGGGGCTAATTCACACAGATACGCAGTATTTT. Amino acids: CASYDYAGGLIHTDTQYF.

The chain links TRBV6-6 to TRBJ1-6; D gene uncertain. The CDR3 loop spans 11 amino acids. Germline CDR1 MNHNY, CDR2 SVGAGI (reference sequence). Between the trimmed V and J ends, which lost 6 bases and 14 bases, there was a span of 11 bases. CDR3 amino acids: CASSSVGSLHF. CDR3 in DNA: TGTGCCAGCAGCAGCGTTGGATCCCTCCACTTT.

This clone was picked up one time. V usage is TRBV9 and J usage is TRBJ1-4, with 8 bases lining up with TRBD1. This CDR3 has 15 residues. Trimming cost V 7 bases and J 3 bases; bases outside gene matches: 8. CDR1 and CDR2 from the germline V gene are SGDLS and YYNGEE. The CDR3 loop reads CASGDRGDANEKLFF. The CDR3 DNA is TGTGCCAGCGGAGACAGGGGTGATGCTAATGAAAAACTGTTTTTT.

DNA of the CDR3: TGTGCCAGCAGCTTAGGGGACGGGGGTAATTCACCCCTCCACTTT. As protein: CASSLGDGGNSPLHF. The rearrangement links TRBV7-9 to TRBJ1-6; perhaps TRBD1 as D (5 bases). Germline lookup yields CDR1 SEHNR and CDR2 FQNEAQ (reference sequence). The germline V and J ends were trimmed by 1 base and 6 bases, with 10 bases remaining between them. This CDR3 contains 15 residues.

The chain uses TRBV30 and TRBJ1-1, with D unclear. This CDR3 has 13 amino acids. V was pared by 1 base and J by 5 bases, with 11 bases between. Per the germline V gene, CDR1 is GTSNPN and CDR2 is SVGIG (reference sequence). The CDR3 protein is CAWSDWGGTEAFF. The CDR3 DNA sequence: TGTGCCTGGAGTGACTGGGGAGGGACTGAAGCTTTCTTT.

The chain recombines TRBV28 with TRBJ2-6, with 10 nucleotides matching TRBD1. V shed 5 bases and J 2 bases; nucleotides not matched to a gene: 9. Germline V lookup: CDR1 MDHEN, CDR2 SYDVKM. This CDR3 region has 18 residues. Here the CDR3 reads CASSPRPGTGAGANVLTF. CDR3 bases: TGTGCCAGCAGTCCCCGTCCCGGGACAGGGGCTGGGGCCAACGTCCTGACTTTC. The variable domain in full, completed from reference TRBV28 and TRBJ2-6, reads DVKVTQSSRYLVKRTGEKVFLECVQDMDHENMFWYRQDPGLGLRLIYFSYDVKMKEKGDIPEGYSVSREKKERFSLILESASTNQTSMYLCASSPRPGTGAGANVLTFGAGSRLTVL.

This clone was seen once. V usage is TRBV7-6 and J usage is TRBJ2-2; 7 bases line up with TRBD2. In germline, CDR1 is SGHVS, CDR2 FNYEAQ. The V and J ends lost 3 bases and 0 bases, in that order; junction bases with no gene match: 4. The CDR3 extends over 16 amino acids. The CDR3 region is CASSFQAGSNTGELFF. CDR3 DNA: TGTGCCAGCAGCTTCCAAGCGGGGTCGAACACCGGGGAGCTGTTTTTT.

The CDR3 DNA reads TGCGCCAGCAGCCGCGACCGGGGGGTGAATACGCAGTATTTT. This gives the protein CASSRDRGVNTQYF. The V gene is TRBV5-1, the J gene TRBJ2-3; 7 bases agree with TRBD2. Germline V gene data show CDR1 as SGHRS and CDR2 as YFSETQ. J was trimmed by 7 bases and V by 4 bases; bases with no gene match: 9. This CDR3 is 14 amino acids long.

This clone came up a few times. This chain uses TRBV4-1 with TRBJ2-7; no definite D call. This CDR3 has 14 amino acids. V was shortened by 4 bases and J by 0 bases, with 10 bases between the two germline ends. The germline V gene has CDR1 MGHRA and CDR2 YSYEKL. The CDR3 sequence is CASSPRTSSYEQYF. The CDR3 DNA is TGCGCCAGCAGCCCCCGTACGTCCTCCTACGAGCAGTACTTC.

The V gene is TRBV9, the J gene TRBJ1-1; 12 bases are a match to TRBD1. CDR3 length: 15 amino acids. Germline lookup yields CDR1 SGDLS and CDR2 YYNGEE. The ends lost 1 base at V and 7 bases at J; junction bases unmatched: 5. The CDR3 sequence: CASSVRGQGADEAFF. The DNA of the CDR3 is TGTGCCAGCAGCGTAAGGGGACAGGGGGCGGATGAAGCTTTCTTT.

This chain links TRBV7-2 with TRBJ2-4; D is undetermined. The CDR3 has 13 amino acids. CDR1 is SGHTA, CDR2 FQGNSA, per germline. V gave up 1 base and J gave up 8 bases, with 9 bases separating them. The CDR3: CASSLENWDIQYF. CDR3 nucleotide sequence: TGTGCCAGCAGCTTAGAAAACTGGGACATTCAGTACTTC.

A single count supports this clone. The J gene is TRBJ1-2, the V gene TRBV28; unclear D gene. The CDR3 is 12 residues long. Germline V lookup: CDR1 MDHEN, CDR2 SYDVKM. V was clipped by 4 bases and J by 8 bases, with 11 bases between them. The CDR3 sequence is CASSWGGFGYTF. The CDR3 DNA follows: TGTGCCAGCAGTTGGGGTGGGTTCGGCTACACCTTC.

V usage is TRBV6-5 and J usage is TRBJ1-2, with D perhaps matching TRBD1 (5 bases). Per the germline V gene, CDR1 is MNHEY and CDR2 is SVGAGI. The CDR3 runs to 13 residues. Deletions cut 2 bases from V and 8 bases from J, with 12 bases between. CDR3 residues: CASSYGGGRGYTF. The CDR3, as DNA: TGTGCCAGCAGTTACGGGGGGGGACGAGGCTACACCTTC.

This rearrangement joins TRBV6-5 to TRBJ2-5; the D call may be TRBD1 or TRBD2 (6 bases each). Trimming shortened V by 8 bases and J by 5 bases, and 9 bases separated the two germline ends. The germline CDR1 and CDR2 sequences are MNHEY and SVGAGI. The CDR3 has 11 amino acids. CDR3 in amino acids: CASGGRETQYF. In DNA, the CDR3 is TGTGCCAGCGGGGGGCGGGAGACCCAGTACTTC.

The chain employs TRBV11-3 and TRBJ2-3, with 9 bases that match TRBD1. The germline CDR1 and CDR2 sequences are SGHNT and YENEEA. The V and J ends lost 1 base and 3 bases, in that order; junction bases with no gene match: 11. This CDR3 region has 18 residues. The CDR3 DNA follows: TGTGCCAGCAGCTTAGGGACCGGGACAGGGTACCAAACAGATACGCAGTATTTT. The encoded protein is CASSLGTGTGYQTDTQYF.

The CDR3 sequence: CASSIGQRNEKLFF. CDR3 coding DNA: TGTGCCAGTAGTATCGGGCAGCGTAATGAAAAACTGTTTTTT. The V and J genes are TRBV19 and TRBJ1-4; D not certain. With 3 bases removed from V and 4 bases from J, the gap between germline ends came to 9 bases. Germline V gene sequence: CDR1 LNHDA, CDR2 SQIVND (reference sequence). The CDR3 length is 14 residues.

This sequence joins TRBV19 and TRBJ1-2, with 7 bases identical to TRBD1. CDR3 length equals 13 residues. V trimming: 6 bases; J trimming: 4 bases; junction bases outside the gene matches: 5. Germline loops: CDR1 LNHDA, CDR2 SQIVND (reference sequence). CDR3: CASSPDRAYGYTF. The CDR3 DNA follows: TGTGCCAGTAGCCCCGACAGGGCCTATGGCTACACCTTC.

The V gene is TRBV6-1, the J gene TRBJ2-2; TRBD1 might be the D (6 bases). Germline assignment: CDR1 MNHNS and CDR2 SASEGT. V lost 4 bases, J lost 5 bases, and 8 bases lay in between. The CDR3 has 13 amino acids. The CDR3 sequence: CASSVRGTGELFF. In DNA, the CDR3 is TGTGCCAGCAGTGTCAGGGGTACCGGGGAGCTGTTTTTT.

This clone has just a few counts. The chain couples TRBV9 to TRBJ2-7; 7 nucleotides line up with TRBD1. The germline V gene encodes CDR1 SGDLS and CDR2 YYNGEE. This CDR3 is built from 15 residues. The trim removed 4 bases at V and 1 base at J, leaving 8 bases unmatched. This CDR3 reads CASSPTGDTSYEQYF. Written as DNA, the CDR3 is TGTGCCAGCAGCCCAACAGGGGACACATCCTACGAGCAGTACTTC.